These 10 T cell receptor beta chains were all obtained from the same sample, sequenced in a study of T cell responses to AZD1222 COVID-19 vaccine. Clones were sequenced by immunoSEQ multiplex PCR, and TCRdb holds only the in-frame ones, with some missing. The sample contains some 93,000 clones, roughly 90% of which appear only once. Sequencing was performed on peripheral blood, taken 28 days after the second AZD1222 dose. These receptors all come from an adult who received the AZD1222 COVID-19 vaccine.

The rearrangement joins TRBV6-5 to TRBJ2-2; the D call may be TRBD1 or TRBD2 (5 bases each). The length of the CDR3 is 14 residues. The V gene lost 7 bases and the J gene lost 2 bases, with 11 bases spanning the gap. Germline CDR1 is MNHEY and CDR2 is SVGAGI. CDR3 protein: CASTGTANTGELFF. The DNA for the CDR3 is TGTGCCAGCACGGGGACGGCTAACACCGGGGAGCTGTTTTTT.

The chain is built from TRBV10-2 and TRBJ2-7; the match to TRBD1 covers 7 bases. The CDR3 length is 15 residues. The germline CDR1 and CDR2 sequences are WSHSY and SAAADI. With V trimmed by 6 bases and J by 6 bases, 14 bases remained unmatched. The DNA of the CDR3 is TGCGCCAGCAGCCTCACGGGGCAGGGGGTGGCCGAGCAGTACTTC. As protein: CASSLTGQGVAEQYF.

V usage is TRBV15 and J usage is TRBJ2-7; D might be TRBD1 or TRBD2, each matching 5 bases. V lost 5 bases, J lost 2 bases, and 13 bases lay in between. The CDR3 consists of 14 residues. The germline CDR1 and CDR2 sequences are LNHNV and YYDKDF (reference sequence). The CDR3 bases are TGTGCCACCAGCCCCCGGGACGGACCCTACGAGCAGTACTTC. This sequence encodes CATSPRDGPYEQYF.

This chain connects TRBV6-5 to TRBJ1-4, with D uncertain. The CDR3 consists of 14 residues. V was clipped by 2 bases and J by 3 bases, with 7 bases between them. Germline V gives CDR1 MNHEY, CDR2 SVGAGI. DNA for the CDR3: TGTGCCAGCAGTTACGTGGGAGCTAATGAAAAACTGTTTTTT. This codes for CASSYVGANEKLFF.

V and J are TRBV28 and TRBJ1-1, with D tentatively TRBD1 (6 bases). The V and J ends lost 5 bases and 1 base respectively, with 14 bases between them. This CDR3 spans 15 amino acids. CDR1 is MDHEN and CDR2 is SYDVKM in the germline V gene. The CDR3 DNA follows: TGTGCCAGCAGTCGCAGGGGCAGGGGGAACACTGAAGCTTTCTTT. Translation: CASSRRGRGNTEAFF.

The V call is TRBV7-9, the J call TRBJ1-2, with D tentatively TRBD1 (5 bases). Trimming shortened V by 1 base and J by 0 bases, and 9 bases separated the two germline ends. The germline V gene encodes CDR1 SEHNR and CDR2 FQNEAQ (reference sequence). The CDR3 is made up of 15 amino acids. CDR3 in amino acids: CASSLVGAANYGYTF. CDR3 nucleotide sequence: TGTGCCAGCAGCTTAGTCGGGGCGGCTAACTATGGCTACACCTTC.

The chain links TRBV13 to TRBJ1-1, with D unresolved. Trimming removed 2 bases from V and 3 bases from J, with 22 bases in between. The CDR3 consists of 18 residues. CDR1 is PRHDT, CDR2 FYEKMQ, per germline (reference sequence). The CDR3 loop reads CASSLSLGVSGDDTEAFF. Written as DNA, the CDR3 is TGTGCCAGCAGCTTATCCCTTGGGGTGTCTGGAGATGACACTGAAGCTTTCTTT.

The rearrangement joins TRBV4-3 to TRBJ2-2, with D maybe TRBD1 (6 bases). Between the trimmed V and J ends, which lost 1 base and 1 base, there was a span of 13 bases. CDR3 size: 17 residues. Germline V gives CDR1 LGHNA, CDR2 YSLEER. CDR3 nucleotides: TGCGCCAGCAGCCAAGGGACAGCCGCCGGGAACACCGGGGAGCTGTTTTTT. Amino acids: CASSQGTAAGNTGELFF.

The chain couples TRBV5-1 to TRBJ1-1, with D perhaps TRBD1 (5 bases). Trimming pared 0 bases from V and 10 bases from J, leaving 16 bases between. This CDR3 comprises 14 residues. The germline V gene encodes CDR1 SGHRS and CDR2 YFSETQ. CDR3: CASSLEGIRGIAFF. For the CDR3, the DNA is TGCGCCAGCAGCTTGGAGGGCATCCGGGGGATAGCTTTCTTT. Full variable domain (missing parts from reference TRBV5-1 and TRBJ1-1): KAGVTQTPRYLIKTRGQQVTLSCSPISGHRSVSWYQQTPGQGLQFLFEYFSETQRNKGNFPGRFSGRQFSNSRSEMNVSTLELGDSALYLCASSLEGIRGIAFFGQGTRLTVV.

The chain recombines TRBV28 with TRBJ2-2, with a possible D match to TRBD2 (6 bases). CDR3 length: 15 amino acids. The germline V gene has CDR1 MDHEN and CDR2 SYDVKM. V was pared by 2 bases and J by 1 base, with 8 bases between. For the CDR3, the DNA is TGTGCCAGCAGTTTAGGCGGGATGAACACCGGGGAGCTGTTTTTT. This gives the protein CASSLGGMNTGELFF.